This passage covers 17 T cell receptor beta chains from one sample sequenced in a study of shared clonotypes between healthy human individuals. Profiling relied on immunoSEQ multiplex PCR, and the TCRdb table lists in-frame clones only, not all of them. The sample gives some 300,000 clones, more than 60% of which show up once; about 9.4% is in the top ten. Sample: memory CD4+ T cells sorted from blood. The sample's subset: CD45RA-negative fraction. Receptors were obtained from a man younger than 40 in good health.

The chain joins TRBV30 to TRBJ1-2, with TRBD1 as a possible D gene (5 bases). Germline CDR1 reads GTSNPN; CDR2 reads SVGIG (reference sequence). This CDR3 is 11 amino acids long. Between the trimmed V and J ends, which lost 4 bases and 10 bases, there was a span of 13 bases. The CDR3 region is CAWKGSLVYTF. Here the CDR3 DNA reads TGTGCCTGGAAGGGGAGTCTTGTCTACACCTTC.

This chain links TRBV11-2 with TRBJ1-2; TRBD1 agrees at 12 bases. There are 17 residues in the CDR3. Trimming removed 1 base from V and 7 bases from J; junction bases left unmatched: 10. Germline-derived CDR1 and CDR2 are SGHAT and FQNNGV. This CDR3 is CASSLAPPGQGAFGYTF. CDR3 DNA sequence: TGTGCCAGCAGCTTAGCCCCCCCGGGACAGGGGGCGTTTGGCTACACCTTC.

This sequence joins TRBV28 and TRBJ2-7, with 7 nucleotides matching TRBD2. CDR1 is MDHEN, CDR2 SYDVKM, per germline. The trim removed 9 bases at V and 6 bases at J, leaving 11 bases unmatched. The CDR3 spans 13 residues. For the CDR3, the DNA is TGTGCCAGTACCCGTCGGCTAGCGGCCGAGCAGTACTTC. This codes for CASTRRLAAEQYF.

The gene calls are TRBV19 and TRBJ2-1; the D gene is possibly TRBD2 (6 bases). The CDR3 extends over 14 amino acids. V gave up 5 bases and J gave up 9 bases, with 17 bases separating them. The V gene's germline CDR1 is LNHDA and CDR2 SQIVND (reference sequence). CDR3 residues: CASSALGGRSEQFF. The CDR3 DNA sequence: TGTGCCAGTAGTGCTCTTGGAGGGCGGAGTGAGCAGTTCTTC.

A single count supports this clone. Mismatch with germline at one junction end may stem from a read error. The rearrangement uses TRBV6-5 and TRBJ2-7; D uncertain. Germline CDR1 MNHEY, CDR2 SVGAGI. The length of the CDR3 is 14 residues. This chain's CDR3 is CASSYFGRPYEQYF. The CDR3 bases are TGTGCCAGCAGCTACTTCGGAAGGCCCTACGAGCAGTACTTC.

This clone was found once. The J gene is TRBJ2-1, the V gene TRBV4-1; no firm D call. CDR1 is MGHRA and CDR2 is YSYEKL in the germline V gene. This CDR3 is 13 amino acids long. V shed 0 bases and J shed 7 bases, with 7 bases lying between them. CDR3 nucleotides: TGCGCCAGCAGCCAAGAACTCGTAAATGAGCAGTTCTTC. Translating it yields CASSQELVNEQFF.

This clone was found many times. The V and J genes are TRBV5-1 and TRBJ2-1, with 7 bases that match TRBD2. Germline V lookup: CDR1 SGHRS, CDR2 YFSETQ. The CDR3 covers 14 residues. J was trimmed by 7 bases and V by 4 bases; bases with no gene match: 8. In DNA form, the CDR3 reads TGCGCCAGCAGCGGGAGGGGAGCGGAAAATGAGCAGTTCTTC. Its protein product is CASSGRGAENEQFF.

This clone occurred a few times. V gene TRBV15 combines with J gene TRBJ2-7, with 16 bases fitting TRBD2. Germline CDR1 and CDR2: LNHNV and YYDKDF (reference sequence). The J segment lost 1 base and the V segment lost 3 bases, leaving 9 bases of the junction unmatched. The CDR3 contains 19 residues. The CDR3 region is CATSSTGLAGGQRSYEQYF. The CDR3 DNA follows: TGTGCCACCAGCAGCACGGGACTAGCGGGAGGGCAGAGATCCTACGAGCAGTACTTC.

This clone was found once. V and J are TRBV14 and TRBJ2-2; no definite D call. The germline gives CDR1 SGHDN, CDR2 FVKESK. Trimming removed 4 bases at V and 2 bases at J, with 5 bases between. This CDR3 region has 13 residues. This CDR3 reads CASSRINTGELFF. The CDR3 DNA sequence: TGTGCCAGCAGCCGGATCAACACCGGGGAGCTGTTTTTT.

This clone was counted only a few times. The chain employs TRBV7-9 and TRBJ2-1; a weak D match, TRBD2 (5 bases). Trimming cost V 5 bases and J 9 bases, with 20 bases left between them. The CDR3 sequence is 15 residues long. The germline V gene encodes CDR1 SEHNR and CDR2 FQNEAQ (reference sequence). The CDR3 nucleotides read TGTGCCAGCAGCCGTAGCAACTCATACGAGGGTGAGCAGTTCTTC. It is translated as CASSRSNSYEGEQFF.

This chain uses TRBV29-1 with TRBJ1-1; perhaps TRBD1 as D (5 bases). The CDR3 is made up of 12 amino acids. V shed 2 bases and J shed 6 bases, with 10 bases lying between them. Germline V lookup: CDR1 SQVTM, CDR2 ANQGSEA. The CDR3 DNA reads TGCAGCGTTGAACTAGGGGTCGCTGAAGCTTTCTTT. It translates to CSVELGVAEAFF.

This clone was detected a few times. V gene TRBV5-1 combines with J gene TRBJ2-6; the D gene is possibly TRBD1 (5 bases). Trimming left V 5 bases short and J 2 bases short, with 23 bases between. Germline lookup yields CDR1 SGHRS and CDR2 YFSETQ. This CDR3 comprises 19 residues. This CDR3 reads CASRVSTGLIRAGANVLTF. As DNA, the CDR3 is TGCGCCAGCAGAGTATCCACAGGATTGATTCGAGCTGGGGCCAACGTCCTGACTTTC.

The chain links TRBV7-9 to TRBJ2-1; D may be TRBD1 (6 bases). This CDR3 region has 14 residues. Germline assignment: CDR1 SEHNR and CDR2 FQNEAQ (reference sequence). Trimming shortened V by 5 bases and J by 1 base, and 9 bases separated the two germline ends. CDR3 bases: TGTGCCAGCAGCCGGGACACTTCCTACAATGAGCAGTTCTTC. It translates to CASSRDTSYNEQFF.

V gene TRBV6-1 combines with J gene TRBJ1-2; the D gene is possibly TRBD1 (6 bases). The length of the CDR3 is 16 residues. Per germline, CDR1 MNHNS and CDR2 SASEGT. V lost 4 bases and J lost 1, with 16 bases in between. This CDR3 reads CASSGSGQSINYGYTF. The CDR3 nucleotides are TGTGCCAGCAGTGGTTCGGGACAATCAATTAACTATGGCTACACCTTC.

The chain has TRBV10-2 and TRBJ1-3; the D is unclear. The CDR3 spans 14 residues. The V gene's germline CDR1 is WSHSY and CDR2 SAAADI. The germline V and J ends were trimmed by 0 bases and 6 bases, with 9 bases remaining between them. The CDR3 spells CASSESRVVNTIYF. Here the CDR3 DNA reads TGCGCCAGCAGTGAGTCAAGGGTTGTAAACACCATATATTTT.

The V gene is TRBV19, the J gene TRBJ2-2; TRBD2 matches at 11 bases. The CDR3 extends over 18 amino acids. Germline CDR1 LNHDA, CDR2 SQIVND (reference sequence). Germline trimming cut 2 bases from V and 2 bases from J; bases unmatched to any gene: 7. The CDR3 DNA is TGTGCCAGTAGTATACTCCGACTAGCGGGAAGAAACACCGGGGAGCTGTTTTTT. It yields the protein CASSILRLAGRNTGELFF.

The chain joins TRBV14 to TRBJ2-5; 9 bases align to TRBD1. V trimming: 3 bases; J trimming: 5 bases; junction bases outside the gene matches: 10. CDR1 and CDR2 from the germline V gene are SGHDN and FVKESK. The length of the CDR3 is 16 residues. Here the CDR3 reads CASSHFGTGMFETQYF. In DNA, the CDR3 is TGTGCCAGCAGCCATTTTGGGACAGGGATGTTCGAGACCCAGTACTTC.